The present T cell receptor beta chain was sequenced within a study of CD8 T cells in Susac syndrome. This clonotype has more than one count but fewer than ten. CD8+ and CD4+ blood T cells underwent TCR beta sequencing. Germline CDR1 SGHTA, CDR2 FQGNSA. This CDR3 is built from 14 residues. J lost 2 bases, V lost 5 bases, and 2 bases had no gene match. Random hexamers primed reverse transcription of 0.5 to 1 ug RNA. TCRdb reprocessed the immunoSEQ multiplex PCR reads with MiXCR, giving one entry per CDR3 protein. Of about 100,000 distinct CDR3 sequences listed, 95% are singletons. This TCR derives from a human donor with Susac syndrome. Sequences were obtained from CD8+ T cells from PBMCs. The chain couples TRBV7-2 to TRBJ2-1; 8 bases fit TRBD2. The CDR3 DNA follows: TGTGCCAGCAGCCTTAGCGGGACCTACAATGAGCAGTTCTTC. Protein product: CASSLSGTYNEQFF.